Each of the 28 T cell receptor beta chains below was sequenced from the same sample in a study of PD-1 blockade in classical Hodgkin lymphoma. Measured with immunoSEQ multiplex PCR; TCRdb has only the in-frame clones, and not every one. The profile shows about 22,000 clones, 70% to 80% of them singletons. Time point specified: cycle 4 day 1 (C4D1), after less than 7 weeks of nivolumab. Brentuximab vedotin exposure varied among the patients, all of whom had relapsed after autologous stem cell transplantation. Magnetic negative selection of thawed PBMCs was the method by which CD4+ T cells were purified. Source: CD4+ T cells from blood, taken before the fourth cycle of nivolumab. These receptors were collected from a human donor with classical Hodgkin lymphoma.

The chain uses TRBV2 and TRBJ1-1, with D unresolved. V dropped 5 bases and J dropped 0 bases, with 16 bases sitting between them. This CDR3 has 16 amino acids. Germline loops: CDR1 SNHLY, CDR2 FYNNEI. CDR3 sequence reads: CASSSGGGLMNTEAFF. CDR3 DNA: TGTGCCAGCAGTTCAGGTGGAGGACTAATGAACACTGAAGCTTTCTTT.

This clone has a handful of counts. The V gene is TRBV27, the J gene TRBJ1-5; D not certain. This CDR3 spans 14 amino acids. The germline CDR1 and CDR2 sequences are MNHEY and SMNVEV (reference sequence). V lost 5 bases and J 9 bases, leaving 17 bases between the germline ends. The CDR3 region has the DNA TGTGCCAGCAGTGCTACGGGTGTCAAATGGCCCCAGCATTTT. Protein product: CASSATGVKWPQHF.

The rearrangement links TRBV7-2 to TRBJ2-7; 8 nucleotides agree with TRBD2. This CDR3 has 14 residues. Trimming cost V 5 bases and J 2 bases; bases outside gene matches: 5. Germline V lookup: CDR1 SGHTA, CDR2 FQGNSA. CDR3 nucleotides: TGTGCCAGCAGCCCAGATAGCGGGGCCTACGAGCAGTACTTC. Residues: CASSPDSGAYEQYF.

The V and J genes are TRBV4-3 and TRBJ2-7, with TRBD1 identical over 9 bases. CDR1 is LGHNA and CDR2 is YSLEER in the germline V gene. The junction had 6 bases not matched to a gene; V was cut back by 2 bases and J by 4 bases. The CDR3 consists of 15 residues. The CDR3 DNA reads TGCGCCAGCAGCCAACCGGGACAGGGTTTTTACGAGCAGTACTTC. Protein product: CASSQPGQGFYEQYF.

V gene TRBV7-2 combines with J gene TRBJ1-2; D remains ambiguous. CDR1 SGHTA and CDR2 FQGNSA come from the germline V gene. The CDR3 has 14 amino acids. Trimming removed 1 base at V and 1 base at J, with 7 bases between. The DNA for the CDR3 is TGTGCCAGCAGCTTAGACTCCCTTAACTATGGCTACACCTTC. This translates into CASSLDSLNYGYTF.

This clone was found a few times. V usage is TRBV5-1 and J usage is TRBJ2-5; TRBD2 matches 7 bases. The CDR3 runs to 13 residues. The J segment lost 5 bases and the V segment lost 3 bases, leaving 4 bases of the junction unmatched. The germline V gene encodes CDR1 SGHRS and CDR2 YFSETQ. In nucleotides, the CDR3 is TGCGCCAGCAGCTCGACTAGCCGGGAGACCCAGTACTTC. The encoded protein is CASSSTSRETQYF.

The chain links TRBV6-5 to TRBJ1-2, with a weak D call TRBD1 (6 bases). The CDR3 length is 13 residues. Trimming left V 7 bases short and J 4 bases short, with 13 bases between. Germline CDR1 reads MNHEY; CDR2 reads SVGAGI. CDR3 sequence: CASNQGKGYGYTF. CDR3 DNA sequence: TGTGCCAGCAACCAGGGGAAGGGCTATGGCTACACCTTC.

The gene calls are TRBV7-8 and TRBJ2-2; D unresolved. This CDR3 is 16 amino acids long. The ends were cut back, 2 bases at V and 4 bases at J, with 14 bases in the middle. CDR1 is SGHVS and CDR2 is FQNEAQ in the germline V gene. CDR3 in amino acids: CASSLNLGHITGELFF. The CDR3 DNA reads TGTGCCAGCAGCTTAAATCTAGGGCACATCACCGGGGAGCTGTTTTTT.

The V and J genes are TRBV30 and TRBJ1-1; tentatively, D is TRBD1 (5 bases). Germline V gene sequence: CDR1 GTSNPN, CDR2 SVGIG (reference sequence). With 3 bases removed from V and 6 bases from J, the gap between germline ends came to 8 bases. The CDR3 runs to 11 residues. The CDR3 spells CAWSRDAEAFF. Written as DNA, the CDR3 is TGTGCCTGGAGCAGGGACGCTGAAGCTTTCTTT.

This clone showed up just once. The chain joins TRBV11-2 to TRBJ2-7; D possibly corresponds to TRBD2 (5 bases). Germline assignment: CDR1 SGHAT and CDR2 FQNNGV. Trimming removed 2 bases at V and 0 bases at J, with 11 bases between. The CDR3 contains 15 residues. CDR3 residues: CASSLFPGISYEQYF. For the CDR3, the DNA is TGTGCCAGCAGCTTATTTCCGGGGATCTCCTACGAGCAGTACTTC.

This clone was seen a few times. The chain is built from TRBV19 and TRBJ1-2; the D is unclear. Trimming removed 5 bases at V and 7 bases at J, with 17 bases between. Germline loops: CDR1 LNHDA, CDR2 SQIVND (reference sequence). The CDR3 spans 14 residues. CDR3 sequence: CASSFRTDAGGYTF. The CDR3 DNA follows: TGTGCCAGTAGTTTTCGGACGGACGCTGGTGGCTACACCTTC.

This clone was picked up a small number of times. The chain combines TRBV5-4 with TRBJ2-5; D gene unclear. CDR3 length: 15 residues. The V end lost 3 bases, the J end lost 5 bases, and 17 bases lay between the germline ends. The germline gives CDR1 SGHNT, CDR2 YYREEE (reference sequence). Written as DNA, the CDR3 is TGTGCCAGCAGCTCCTACTCCTTTCTCGGGGAGACCCAGTACTTC. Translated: CASSSYSFLGETQYF.

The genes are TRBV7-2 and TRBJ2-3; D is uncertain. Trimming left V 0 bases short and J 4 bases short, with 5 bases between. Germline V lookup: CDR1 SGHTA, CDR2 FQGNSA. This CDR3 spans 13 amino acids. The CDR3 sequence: CASSLAVSDTQYF. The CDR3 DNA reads TGTGCCAGCAGCTTAGCAGTATCAGATACGCAGTATTTT.

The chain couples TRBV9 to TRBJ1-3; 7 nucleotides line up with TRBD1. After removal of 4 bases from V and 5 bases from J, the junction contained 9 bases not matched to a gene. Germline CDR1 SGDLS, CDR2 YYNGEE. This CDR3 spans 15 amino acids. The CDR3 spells CASSIDRENRNTIYF. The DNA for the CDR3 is TGTGCCAGCAGCATCGACAGGGAGAATAGAAACACCATATATTTT.

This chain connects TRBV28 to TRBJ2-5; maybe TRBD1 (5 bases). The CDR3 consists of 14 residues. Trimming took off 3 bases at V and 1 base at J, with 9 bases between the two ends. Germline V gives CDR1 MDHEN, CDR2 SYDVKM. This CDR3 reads CASSFDRVQETQYF. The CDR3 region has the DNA TGTGCCAGCAGTTTCGACAGAGTCCAAGAGACCCAGTACTTC.

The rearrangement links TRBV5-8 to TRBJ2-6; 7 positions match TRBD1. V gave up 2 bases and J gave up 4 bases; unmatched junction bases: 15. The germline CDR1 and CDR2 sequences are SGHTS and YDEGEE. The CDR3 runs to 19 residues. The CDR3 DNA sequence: TGTGCCAGCAGCTTTTTTCGGGACAGTATCCCGCACGGGGCCAACGTCCTGACTTTC. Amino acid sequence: CASSFFRDSIPHGANVLTF.

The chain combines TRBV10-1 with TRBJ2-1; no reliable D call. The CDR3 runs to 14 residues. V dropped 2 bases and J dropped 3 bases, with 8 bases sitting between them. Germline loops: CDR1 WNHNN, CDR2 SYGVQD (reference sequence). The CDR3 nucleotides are TGCGCCAGCAGTGAGGCATCAATCTACAATGAGCAGTTCTTC. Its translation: CASSEASIYNEQFF.

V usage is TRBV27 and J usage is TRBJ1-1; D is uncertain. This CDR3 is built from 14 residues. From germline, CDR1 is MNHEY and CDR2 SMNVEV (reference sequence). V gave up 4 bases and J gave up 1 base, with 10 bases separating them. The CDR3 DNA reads TGTGCCAGCAGTTCGAAGCCAGGGAACACTGAAGCTTTCTTT. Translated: CASSSKPGNTEAFF.

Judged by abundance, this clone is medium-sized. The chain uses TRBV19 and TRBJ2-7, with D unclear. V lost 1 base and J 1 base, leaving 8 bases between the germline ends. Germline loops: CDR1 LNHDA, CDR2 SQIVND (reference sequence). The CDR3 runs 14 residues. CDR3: CASSIAADSYEQYF. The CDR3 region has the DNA TGTGCCAGTAGTATAGCGGCTGATTCCTACGAGCAGTACTTC.

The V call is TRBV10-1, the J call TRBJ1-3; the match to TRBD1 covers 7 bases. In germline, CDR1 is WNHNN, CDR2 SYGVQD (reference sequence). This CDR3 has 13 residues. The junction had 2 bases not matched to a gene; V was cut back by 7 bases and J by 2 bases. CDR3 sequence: CASKDRAGNTIYF. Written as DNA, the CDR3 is TGCGCCAGCAAAGACAGGGCTGGAAACACCATATATTTT.

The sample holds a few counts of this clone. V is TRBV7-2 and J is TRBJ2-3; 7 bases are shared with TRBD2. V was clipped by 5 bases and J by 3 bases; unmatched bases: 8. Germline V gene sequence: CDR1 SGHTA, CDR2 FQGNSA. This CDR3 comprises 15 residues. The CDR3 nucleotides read TGTGCCAGCAGCGGATCGGGGCGGGGGACAGATACGCAGTATTTT. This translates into CASSGSGRGTDTQYF.

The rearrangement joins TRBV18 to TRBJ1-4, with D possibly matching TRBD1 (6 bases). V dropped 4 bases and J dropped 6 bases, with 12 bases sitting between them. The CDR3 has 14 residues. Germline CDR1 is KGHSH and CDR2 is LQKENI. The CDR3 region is CASSRDRLDEKLFF. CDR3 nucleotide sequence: TGTGCCAGCTCACGAGACAGGCTGGATGAAAAACTGTTTTTT.

CDR3 loop: CASGSLGGPSTLHF. The CDR3 DNA follows: TGTGCCAGCGGATCCCTGGGAGGTCCATCTACCCTCCACTTT. The V gene is TRBV7-2, the J gene TRBJ1-6, with unresolved D. This CDR3 has 14 amino acids. Germline loops: CDR1 SGHTA, CDR2 FQGNSA. With 8 bases removed from V and 14 bases from J, the gap between germline ends came to 22 bases. The full variable domain, rest sourced from reference TRBV7-2 and TRBJ1-6, is GAGVSQSPSNKVTEKGKDVELRCDPISGHTALYWYRQSLGQGLEFLIYFQGNSAPDKSGLPSDRFSAERTGGSVSTLTIQRTQQEDSAVYLCASGSLGGPSTLHFGNGTRLTVT.

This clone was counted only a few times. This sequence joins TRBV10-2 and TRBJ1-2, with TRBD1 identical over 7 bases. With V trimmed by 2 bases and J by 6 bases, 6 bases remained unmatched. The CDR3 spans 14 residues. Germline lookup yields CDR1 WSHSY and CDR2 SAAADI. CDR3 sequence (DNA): TGCGCCAGCAGTGAGCATGCAGGGGGGGATGGCTACACCTTC. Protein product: CASSEHAGGDGYTF.

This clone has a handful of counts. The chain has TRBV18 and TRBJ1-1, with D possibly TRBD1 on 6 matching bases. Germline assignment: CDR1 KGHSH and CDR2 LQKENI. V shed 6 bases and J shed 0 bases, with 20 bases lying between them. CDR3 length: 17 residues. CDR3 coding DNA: TGTGCCAGCTCTTTACTGGACAGCTTGTACATGAACACTGAAGCTTTCTTT. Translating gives CASSLLDSLYMNTEAFF.

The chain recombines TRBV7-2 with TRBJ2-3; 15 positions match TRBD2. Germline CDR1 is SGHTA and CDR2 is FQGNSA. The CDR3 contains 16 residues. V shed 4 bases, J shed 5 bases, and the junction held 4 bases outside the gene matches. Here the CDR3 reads CASSSGLAGGQDTQYF. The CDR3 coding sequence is TGTGCCAGCAGCTCCGGACTAGCGGGGGGGCAAGATACGCAGTATTTT.

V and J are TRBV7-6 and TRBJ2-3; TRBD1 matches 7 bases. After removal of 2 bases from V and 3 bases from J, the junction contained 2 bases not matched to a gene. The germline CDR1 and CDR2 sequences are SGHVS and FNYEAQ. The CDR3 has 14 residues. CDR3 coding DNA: TGTGCCAGCAGCTTAACAGGGGAGACAGATACGCAGTATTTT. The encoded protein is CASSLTGETDTQYF. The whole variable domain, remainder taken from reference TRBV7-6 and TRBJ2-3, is GAGVSQSPRYKVTKRGQDVALRCDPISGHVSLYWYRQALGQGPEFLTYFNYEAQQDKSGLPNDRFSAERPEGSISTLTIQRTEQRDSAMYRCASSLTGETDTQYFGPGTRLTVL.

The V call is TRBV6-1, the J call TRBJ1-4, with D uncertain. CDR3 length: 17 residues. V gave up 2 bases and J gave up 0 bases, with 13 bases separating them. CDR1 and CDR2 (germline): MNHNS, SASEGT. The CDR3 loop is CASSESATIATNEKLFF. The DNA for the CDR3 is TGTGCCAGCAGTGAATCGGCCACAATTGCAACTAATGAAAAACTGTTTTTT.